The next 13 T cell receptor beta chains were all read from a single sample in a study of blood T cell repertoires in COVID-19. Profiled with immunoSEQ multiplex PCR; TCRdb holds only in-frame clones, not every one. The repertoire has fewer than 200,000 clones, roughly 87% of them found once; the top ten carry around 1.2%. The specimen was PBMCs or T cells enriched from blood (not recorded which). These receptors came from a human donor with acute COVID-19. The donor label of this sample is uncertain.

V and J are TRBV7-3 and TRBJ2-7, with D maybe TRBD1 (5 bases). This CDR3 comprises 13 residues. CDR1 and CDR2 from the germline V gene are SGHTA and FQGTGA. The ends were cut back, 8 bases at V and 7 bases at J, with 18 bases in the middle. The CDR3, as DNA: TGTGCCAGCGAAGGGCAGGGCGAGAAAGAGCAGTACTTC. Translating gives CASEGQGEKEQYF.

This chain joins TRBV2 and TRBJ1-2; a possible D gene is TRBD1 (5 bases). The germline V and J ends were trimmed by 8 bases and 7 bases, with 26 bases remaining between them. This CDR3 comprises 16 residues. CDR1 is SNHLY and CDR2 is FYNNEI in the germline V gene. The CDR3 spells CASERATGGNKPGYTF. CDR3 DNA sequence: TGTGCCAGCGAAAGAGCGACGGGGGGGAACAAACCTGGCTACACCTTC.

The chain joins TRBV3-1 (or the pseudogene TRBV3-2) to TRBJ2-1, with 8 bases aligning to TRBD2. The V gene's germline CDR1 is LGHDT and CDR2 YNNKEL (reference sequence). The CDR3 runs to 14 residues. Germline trimming cut 0 bases from V and 8 bases from J; bases unmatched to any gene: 3. CDR3 DNA sequence: TGTGCCAGCAGCCAAGATAGCGGGACTTATGAGCAGTTCTTC. Amino acids: CASSQDSGTYEQFF.

The chain carries TRBV27 and TRBJ2-5; D not certain. CDR3 size: 11 residues. Germline V gene lookup returns CDR1 MNHEY and CDR2 SMNVEV (reference sequence). With 9 bases removed from V and 1 base from J, the gap between germline ends came to 6 bases. The CDR3 here is CARATQETQYF. CDR3 DNA sequence: TGTGCCAGAGCGACCCAAGAGACCCAGTACTTC.

Of note for this clone: The germline gene is not matched at one end of the junction; a read error may be the cause. The chain combines TRBV10-3 with TRBJ2-7, with 7 bases identical to TRBD1. Germline V CDR1 and CDR2: ENHRY, SYGVKD. The CDR3 is 11 residues long. CDR3 amino acids: CAISDLGQLAF. Here the CDR3 DNA reads TGTGCCATCAGTGACCTGGGACAGCTGGCCTTC.

The chain uses TRBV29-1 and TRBJ2-3, with 9 positions matching TRBD1. The CDR3 length is 15 residues. Germline values: CDR1 SQVTM, CDR2 ANQGSEA. V was clipped by 7 bases and J by 0 bases; unmatched bases: 8. This CDR3 is CSARDRDHSTDTQYF. CDR3 DNA sequence: TGCAGCGCCCGGGACAGGGATCATAGCACAGATACGCAGTATTTT.

The chain couples TRBV11-2 to TRBJ2-7; D perhaps matches TRBD2 (6 bases). From germline, CDR1 is SGHAT and CDR2 FQNNGV. This CDR3 spans 14 amino acids. Trimming stripped 3 bases from V and 1 base from J, with 10 bases between. CDR3 in DNA: TGTGCCAGCAGCTTTACGACTAGTTCCTACGAGCAGTACTTC. Translated: CASSFTTSSYEQYF.

The chain has TRBV29-1 and TRBJ1-2; 9 nucleotides align to TRBD1. Losses at the gene ends were 5 bases for V and 7 bases for J; bases not matched to a gene: 11. The CDR3 consists of 14 residues. Germline V CDR1 and CDR2: SQVTM, ANQGSEA. The CDR3 nucleotides are TGCAGCGTTTATTCAAGGGACAGGGTGGCTGGCTACACCTTC. Its protein product is CSVYSRDRVAGYTF.

This clone was counted once. The chain carries TRBV4-2 and TRBJ1-3; D unresolved. Trimming shortened V by 0 bases and J by 0 bases, and 9 bases separated the two germline ends. Germline V CDR1 and CDR2: LGHNA, YNFKEQ. CDR3 length: 16 amino acids. The CDR3 here is CASSQEGSNSGNTIYF. The CDR3 DNA reads TGTGCCAGCAGCCAAGAGGGCAGCAACTCTGGAAACACCATATATTTT.

This clone was detected only once. This chain connects TRBV24-1 to TRBJ2-7; 7 bases fit TRBD1. CDR3 length: 16 residues. Losses at the gene ends were 3 bases for V and 0 bases for J; bases not matched to a gene: 7. The germline V gene has CDR1 KGHDR and CDR2 SFDVKD. The CDR3 protein is CATSDADRPNSYEQYF. The CDR3 DNA reads as TGTGCCACCAGTGATGCGGACAGGCCTAACTCCTACGAGCAGTACTTC.

This clone was detected only a few times. V gene TRBV3-1 (or the pseudogene TRBV3-2) combines with J gene TRBJ2-1, with D possibly being TRBD2 (7 bases). V was cut by 3 bases and J by 5 bases, with 14 bases left in between. This CDR3 spans 15 amino acids. CDR1 is LGHDT and CDR2 is YNNKEL in the germline V gene (reference sequence). CDR3 protein: CASSHWRGGNNEQFF. The DNA for the CDR3 is TGTGCCAGCAGCCATTGGAGGGGGGGAAACAATGAGCAGTTCTTC.

The chain couples TRBV30 to TRBJ1-2; 7 bases fit TRBD1. V shed 0 bases and J 2 bases; nucleotides not matched to a gene: 3. Germline assignment: CDR1 GTSNPN and CDR2 SVGIG (reference sequence). CDR3 length: 14 amino acids. The CDR3 DNA is TGTGCCTGGAGTGTAGGAGGGGGCAACTATGGCTACACCTTC. This sequence encodes CAWSVGGGNYGYTF.

There are a few counts of this clone. The CDR3 protein is CASSSTEGSPLHF. CDR3 nucleotides: TGTGCCAGCAGCTCAACAGAGGGTTCACCCCTCCACTTT. V and J are TRBV11-2 and TRBJ1-6; no clear D. V was clipped by 4 bases and J by 9 bases, with 10 bases between them. CDR3 length: 13 amino acids. CDR1 is SGHAT, CDR2 FQNNGV, per germline. The full variable domain, in which reference TRBV11-2 and TRBJ1-6 provide the parts outside the CDR3, is EAGVAQSPRYKIIEKRQSVAFWCNPISGHATLYWYQQILGQGPKLLIQFQNNGVVDDSQLPKDRFSAERLKGVDSTLKIQPAKLEDSAVYLCASSSTEGSPLHFGNGTRLTVT.